This T cell receptor (beta chain) emerged from a study of blood T cell repertoires in COVID-19. The wider study: The analysed material was cDNA or gDNA that came from T cells, B-cell-depleted T cells, or PBMCs.

Data came from immunoSEQ multiplex PCR; TCRdb stores just in-frame clones and leaves some out. The data hold some 83,000 clones, with around 85% observed a single time. This CDR3 contains 16 residues. V was clipped by 6 bases and J by 5 bases, with 23 bases between them. Per the germline V gene, CDR1 is MNHEY and CDR2 is SVGEGT. The chain couples TRBV6-2 or TRBV6-3 to TRBJ2-7; perhaps TRBD2 as D (6 bases). The sequence was obtained from a man older than 75 in a cohort sampled during active COVID-19. What was sequenced was peripheral blood. CDR3 coding DNA: TGTGCCAGCAGCCTTGACCCCGGAGGGGCCCTCGACGAGCAGTACTTC. This translates into CASSLDPGGALDEQYF.